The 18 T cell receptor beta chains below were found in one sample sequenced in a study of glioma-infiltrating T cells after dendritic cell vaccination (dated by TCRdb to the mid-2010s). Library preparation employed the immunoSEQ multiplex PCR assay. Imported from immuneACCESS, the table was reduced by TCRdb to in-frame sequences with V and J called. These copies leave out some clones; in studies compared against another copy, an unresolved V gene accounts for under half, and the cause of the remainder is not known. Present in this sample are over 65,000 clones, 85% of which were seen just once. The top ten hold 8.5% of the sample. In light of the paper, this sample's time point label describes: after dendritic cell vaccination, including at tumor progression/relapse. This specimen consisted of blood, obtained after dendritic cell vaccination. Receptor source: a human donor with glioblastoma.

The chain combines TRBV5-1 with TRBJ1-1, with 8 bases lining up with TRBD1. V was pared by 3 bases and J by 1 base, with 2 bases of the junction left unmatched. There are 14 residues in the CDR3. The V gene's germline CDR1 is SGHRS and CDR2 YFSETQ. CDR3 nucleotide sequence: TGCGCCAGCAGCTCGGGACAGGCGAACACTGAAGCTTTCTTT. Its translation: CASSSGQANTEAFF.

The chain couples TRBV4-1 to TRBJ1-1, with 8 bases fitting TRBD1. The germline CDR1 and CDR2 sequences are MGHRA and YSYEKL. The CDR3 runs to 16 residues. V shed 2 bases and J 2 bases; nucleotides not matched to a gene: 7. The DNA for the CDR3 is TGCGCCAGCAGCCAACCGAACAGGGGGGCTAACACTGAAGCTTTCTTT. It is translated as CASSQPNRGANTEAFF.

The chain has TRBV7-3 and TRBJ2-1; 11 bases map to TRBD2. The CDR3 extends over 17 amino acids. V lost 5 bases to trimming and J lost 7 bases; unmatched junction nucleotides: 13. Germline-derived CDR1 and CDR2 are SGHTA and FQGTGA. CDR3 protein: CASSPNYSGRARNEQFF. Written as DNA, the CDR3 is TGTGCCAGCAGCCCCAATTATAGCGGGAGGGCCCGAAATGAGCAGTTCTTC. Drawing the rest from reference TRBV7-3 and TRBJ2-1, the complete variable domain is GAGVSQTPSNKVTEKGKYVELRCDPISGHTALYWYRQSLGQGPEFLIYFQGTGAADDSGLPNDRFFAVRPEGSVSTLKIQRTERGDSAVYLCASSPNYSGRARNEQFFGPGTRLTVL.

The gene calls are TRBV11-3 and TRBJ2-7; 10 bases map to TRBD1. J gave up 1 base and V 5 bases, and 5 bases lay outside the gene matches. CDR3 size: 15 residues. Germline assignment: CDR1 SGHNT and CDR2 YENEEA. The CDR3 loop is CASSRGQGESYEQYF. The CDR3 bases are TGTGCCAGCAGCCGCGGACAGGGGGAGTCCTACGAGCAGTACTTC.

The CDR3 protein is CASTTSSGNSYEQYF. The DNA of the CDR3 is TGTGCCAGTACTACCTCTAGCGGGAACTCCTACGAGCAGTACTTC. The chain is built from TRBV19 and TRBJ2-7; 9 bases are shared with TRBD2. Trimming cost V 7 bases and J 0 bases; bases outside gene matches: 7. The CDR3 is made up of 15 amino acids. The germline CDR1 and CDR2 sequences are LNHDA and SQIVND (reference sequence).

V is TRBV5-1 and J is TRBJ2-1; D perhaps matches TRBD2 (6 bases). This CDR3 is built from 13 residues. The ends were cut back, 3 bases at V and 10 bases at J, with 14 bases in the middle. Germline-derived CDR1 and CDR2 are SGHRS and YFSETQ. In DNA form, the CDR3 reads TGCGCCAGCAGCTCAGGCTTCCGGGGGGAGCAGTTCTTC. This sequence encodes CASSSGFRGEQFF.

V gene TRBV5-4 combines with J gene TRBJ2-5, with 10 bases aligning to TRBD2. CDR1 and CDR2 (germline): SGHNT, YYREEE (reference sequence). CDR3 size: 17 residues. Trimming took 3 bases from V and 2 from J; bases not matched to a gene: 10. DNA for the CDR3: TGTGCCAGCAGCTCCCTGGGAGCGGGGGGGCGGCAAGAGACCCAGTACTTC. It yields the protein CASSSLGAGGRQETQYF.

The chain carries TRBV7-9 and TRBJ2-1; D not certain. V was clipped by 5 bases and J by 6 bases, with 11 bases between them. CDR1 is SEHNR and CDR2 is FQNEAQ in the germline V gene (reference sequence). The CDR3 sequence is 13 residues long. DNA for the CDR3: TGTGCCAGCAGCATCAATACTGCCAATGAGCAGTTCTTC. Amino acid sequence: CASSINTANEQFF.

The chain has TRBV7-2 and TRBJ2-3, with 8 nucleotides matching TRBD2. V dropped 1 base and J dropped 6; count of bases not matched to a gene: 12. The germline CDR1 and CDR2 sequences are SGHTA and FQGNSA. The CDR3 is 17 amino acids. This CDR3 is CASSLDLTSGGRDTQYF. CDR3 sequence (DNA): TGTGCCAGCAGCTTAGATCTGACAAGCGGGGGTCGGGATACGCAGTATTTT.

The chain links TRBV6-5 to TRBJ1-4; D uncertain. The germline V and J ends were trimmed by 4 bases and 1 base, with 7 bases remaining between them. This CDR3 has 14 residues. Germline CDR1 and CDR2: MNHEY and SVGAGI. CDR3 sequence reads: CASSLRLTNEKLFF. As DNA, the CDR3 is TGTGCCAGCAGTTTGAGGTTAACTAATGAAAAACTGTTTTTT.

CDR3 amino acids: CASSGAGSGRRSYNEQFF. Here the CDR3 DNA reads TGTGCCAGCAGTGGGGCGGGGAGCGGGAGGCGTTCCTACAATGAGCAGTTCTTC. The chain joins TRBV6-1 to TRBJ2-1; TRBD2 matches 9 bases. CDR1 and CDR2 from the germline V gene are MNHNS and SASEGT. Losses at the gene ends were 4 bases for V and 1 base for J; bases not matched to a gene: 11. The CDR3 spans 18 residues.

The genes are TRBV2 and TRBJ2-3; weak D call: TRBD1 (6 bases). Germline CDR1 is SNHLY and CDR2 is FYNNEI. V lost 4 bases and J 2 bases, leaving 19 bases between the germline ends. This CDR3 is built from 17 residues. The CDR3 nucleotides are TGTGCCAGCAGTGGAGGGCCCGGACGGACAGCCACAGATACGCAGTATTTT. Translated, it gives CASSGGPGRTATDTQYF.

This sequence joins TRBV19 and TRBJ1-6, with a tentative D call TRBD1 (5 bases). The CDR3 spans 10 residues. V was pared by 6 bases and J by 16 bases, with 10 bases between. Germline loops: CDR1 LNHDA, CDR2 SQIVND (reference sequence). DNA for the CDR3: TGTGCCAGTAGAGGGGAACGACTCCACTTT. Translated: CASRGERLHF.

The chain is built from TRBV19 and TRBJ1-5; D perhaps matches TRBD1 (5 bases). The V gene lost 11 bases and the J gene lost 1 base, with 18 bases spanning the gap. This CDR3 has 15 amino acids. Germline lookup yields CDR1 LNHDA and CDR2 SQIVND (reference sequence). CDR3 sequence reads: CAGGRGPISNQPQHF. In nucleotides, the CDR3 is TGTGCCGGCGGGCGGGGACCTATCAGCAATCAGCCCCAGCATTTT. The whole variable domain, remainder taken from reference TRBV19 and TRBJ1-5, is DGGITQSPKYLFRKEGQNVTLSCEQNLNHDAMYWYRQDPGQGLRLIYYSQIVNDFQKGDIAEGYSVSREKKESFPLTVTSAQKNPTAFYLCAGGRGPISNQPQHFGDGTRLSIL.

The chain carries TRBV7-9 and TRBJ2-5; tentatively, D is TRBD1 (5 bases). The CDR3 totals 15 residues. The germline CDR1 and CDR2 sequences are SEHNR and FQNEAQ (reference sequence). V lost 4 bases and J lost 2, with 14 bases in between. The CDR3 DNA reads TGTGCCAGCAGCTCCCCTGGCAGGGAACAAGAGACCCAGTACTTC. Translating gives CASSSPGREQETQYF.

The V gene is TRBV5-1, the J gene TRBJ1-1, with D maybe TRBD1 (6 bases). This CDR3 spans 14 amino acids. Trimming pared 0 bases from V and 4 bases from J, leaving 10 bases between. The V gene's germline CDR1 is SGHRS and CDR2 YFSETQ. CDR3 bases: TGCGCCAGCAGCTTGGCCCCCAGGGGCACTGAAGCTTTCTTT. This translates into CASSLAPRGTEAFF.

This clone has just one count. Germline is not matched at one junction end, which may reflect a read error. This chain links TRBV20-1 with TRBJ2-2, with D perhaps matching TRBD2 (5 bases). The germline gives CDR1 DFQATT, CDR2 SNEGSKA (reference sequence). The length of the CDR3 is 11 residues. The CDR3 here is CGSPGPGELFF. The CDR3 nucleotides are TGTGGGAGCCCCGGACCCGGGGAGCTGTTTTTT.

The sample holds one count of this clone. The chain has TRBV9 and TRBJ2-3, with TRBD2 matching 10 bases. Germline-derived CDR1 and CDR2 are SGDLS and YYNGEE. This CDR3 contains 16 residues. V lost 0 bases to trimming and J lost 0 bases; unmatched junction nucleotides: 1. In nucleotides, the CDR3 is TGTGCCAGCAGCGTAGCACTAGCGGGGAGCACAGATACGCAGTATTTT. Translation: CASSVALAGSTDTQYF.